This T cell receptor (beta chain) was observed in a study of blood T cell repertoires in COVID-19. Study as a whole: The United States, Italy and Spain supplied acute and convalescent COVID-19 samples. From T cells, B-cell-depleted T cells, or PBMCs came the material, which was cDNA or gDNA.

This clone was found a few times. There are 16 residues in the CDR3. CDR1 is LNHDA, CDR2 SQIVND, per germline (reference sequence). V was shortened by 10 bases and J by 4 bases, with 22 bases between the two germline ends. Assay used: immunoSEQ multiplex PCR; TCRdb lists only in-frame clones, some missing. The sample shows 150,000 to 170,000 clones, 75% to 80% of them seen only once. Sequenced material: peripheral blood. This clonotype was obtained from a man aged 80 or over with acute or convalescent COVID-19. The gene calls are TRBV19 and TRBJ2-2, with TRBD1 as a possible D gene (5 bases). As DNA, the CDR3 is TGTGCCACCCACCACGCCCAGGGTTGGGGCACCGGGGAGCTGTTTTTT. Its translation is CATHHAQGWGTGELFF.